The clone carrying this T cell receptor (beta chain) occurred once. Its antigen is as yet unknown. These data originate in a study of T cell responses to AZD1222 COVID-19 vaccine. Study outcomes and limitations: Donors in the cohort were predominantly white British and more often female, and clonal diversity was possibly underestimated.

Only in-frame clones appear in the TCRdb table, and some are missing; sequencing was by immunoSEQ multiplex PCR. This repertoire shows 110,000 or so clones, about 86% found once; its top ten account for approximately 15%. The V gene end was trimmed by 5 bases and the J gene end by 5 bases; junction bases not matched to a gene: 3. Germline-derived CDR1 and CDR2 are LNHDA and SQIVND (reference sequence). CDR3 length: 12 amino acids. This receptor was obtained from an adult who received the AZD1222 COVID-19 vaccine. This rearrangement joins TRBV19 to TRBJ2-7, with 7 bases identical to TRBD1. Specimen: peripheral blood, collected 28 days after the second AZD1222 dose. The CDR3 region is CASSDRVDEQYF. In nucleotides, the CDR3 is TGTGCCAGTAGTGACAGGGTCGACGAGCAGTACTTC.